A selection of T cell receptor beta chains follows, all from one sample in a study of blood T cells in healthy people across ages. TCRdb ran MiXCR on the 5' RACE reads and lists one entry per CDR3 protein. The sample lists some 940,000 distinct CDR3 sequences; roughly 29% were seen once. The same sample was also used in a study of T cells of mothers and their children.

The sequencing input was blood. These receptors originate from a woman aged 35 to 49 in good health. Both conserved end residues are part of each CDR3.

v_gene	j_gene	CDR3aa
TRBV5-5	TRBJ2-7	CASSPGTPRTYEQYF
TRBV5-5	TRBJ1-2	CASSWGTQKDYGYTF
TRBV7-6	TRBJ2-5	CASSHNGGHPAETQYF
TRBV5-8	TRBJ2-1	CASSLYTAAYNEQFF
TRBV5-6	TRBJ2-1	CASSLTSGGIHPRYNEQFF
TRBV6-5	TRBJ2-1	CASRKRGSYNEQFF
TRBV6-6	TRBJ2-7	CASRAMASYEQYF
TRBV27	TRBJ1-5	CASRRGASNQPQHF
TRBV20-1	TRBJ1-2	CSAVDRGYYGYTF
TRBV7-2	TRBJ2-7	CASKRELAGPYEQYF
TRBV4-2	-	CASSQGLAGTQETQFF